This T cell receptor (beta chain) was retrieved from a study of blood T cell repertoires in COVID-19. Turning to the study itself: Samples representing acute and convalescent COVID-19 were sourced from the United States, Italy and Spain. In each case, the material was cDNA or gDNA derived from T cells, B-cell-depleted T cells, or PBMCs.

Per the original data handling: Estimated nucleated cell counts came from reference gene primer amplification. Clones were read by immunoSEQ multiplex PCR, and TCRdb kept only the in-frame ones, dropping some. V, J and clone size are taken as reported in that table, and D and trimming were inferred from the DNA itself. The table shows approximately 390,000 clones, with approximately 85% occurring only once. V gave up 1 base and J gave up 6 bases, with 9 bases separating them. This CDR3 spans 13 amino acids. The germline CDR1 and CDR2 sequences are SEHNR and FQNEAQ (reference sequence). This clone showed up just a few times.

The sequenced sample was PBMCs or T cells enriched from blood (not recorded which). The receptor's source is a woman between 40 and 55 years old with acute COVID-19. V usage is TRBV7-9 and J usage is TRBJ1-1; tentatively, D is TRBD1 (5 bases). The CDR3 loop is CASSLDPGAEAFF. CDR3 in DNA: TGTGCCAGCAGCTTAGATCCGGGGGCTGAAGCTTTCTTT.